The 24 T cell receptor beta chains in this list originate from one sample, sequenced in a study of OX40 agonist ivuxolimab in advanced cancers. Produced via immunoSEQ multiplex PCR; TCRdb's table is partial and in-frame only. The sample has 80,000 or so clones, roughly 91% seen once. The source material was CD4+ or CD8+ T cells sorted from blood, sampled in a trial of the OX40 agonist ivuxolimab. The receptors come from an adult with an advanced solid tumor such as melanoma, head and neck, liver or kidney cancer.

CDR3 protein: CASARVGGFNYGYTF. CDR3 nucleotide sequence: TGTGCCAGCGCTCGGGTTGGGGGGTTTAACTATGGCTACACCTTC. The chain uses TRBV6-5 and TRBJ1-2, with D perhaps matching TRBD1 (5 bases). Trimming stripped 8 bases from V and 1 base from J, with 17 bases between. This CDR3 contains 15 residues. The germline gives CDR1 MNHEY, CDR2 SVGAGI.

The chain recombines TRBV6-6 with TRBJ2-4; D might be TRBD2 (5 bases). Per germline, CDR1 MNHNY and CDR2 SVGAGI (reference sequence). V was trimmed by 10 bases and J by 6 bases, leaving 16 bases between them. The CDR3 is 13 amino acids. CDR3 residues: CATTRGLGNIQYF. The CDR3 nucleotides are TGTGCCACCACCCGAGGGCTAGGAAACATTCAGTACTTC.

The V and J genes are TRBV18 and TRBJ2-1, with TRBD2 identical over 8 bases. The V gene end was trimmed by 0 bases and the J gene end by 4 bases; junction bases not matched to a gene: 5. The CDR3 length is 16 residues. The germline V gene has CDR1 KGHSH and CDR2 LQKENI. CDR3 coding DNA: TGTGCCAGCTCACCACCAGCCGCGGGAGGTTACAATGAGCAGTTCTTC. Its protein product is CASSPPAAGGYNEQFF.

The chain joins TRBV18 to TRBJ2-7, with D uncertain. The germline V and J ends were trimmed by 2 bases and 5 bases, with 7 bases remaining between them. CDR3 length: 12 amino acids. Germline CDR1 KGHSH, CDR2 LQKENI. The chain's CDR3 is CASSPNGDEQYF. The CDR3 region has the DNA TGTGCCAGCTCACCAAACGGCGACGAGCAGTACTTC.

J is TRBJ2-5 and V is TRBV30, with unresolved D. Between the trimmed V and J ends, which lost 2 bases and 1 base, there was a span of 8 bases. The length of the CDR3 is 13 residues. CDR1 and CDR2 from the germline V gene are GTSNPN and SVGIG (reference sequence). The CDR3 here is CAWSLGFQETQYF. CDR3 DNA sequence: TGTGCCTGGAGTTTAGGCTTCCAAGAGACCCAGTACTTC.

The chain links TRBV10-3 to TRBJ2-5; TRBD2 matches 8 bases. V gave up 5 bases and J gave up 1 base; unmatched junction bases: 6. Germline values: CDR1 ENHRY, CDR2 SYGVKD. CDR3 length: 15 residues. CDR3 DNA: TGTGCCATCAGTCGGGGGGGGGACACCCAAGAGACCCAGTACTTC. It encodes CAISRGGDTQETQYF.

This chain uses TRBV7-9 with TRBJ2-3; possibly TRBD2 for D (6 bases). The germline V gene has CDR1 SEHNR and CDR2 FQNEAQ (reference sequence). This CDR3 comprises 17 residues. Trimming pared 5 bases from V and 1 base from J, leaving 19 bases between. CDR3: CASSPNVGGIGTDTQYF. CDR3 nucleotides: TGTGCCAGCAGCCCGAACGTGGGGGGAATAGGCACAGATACGCAGTATTTT.

This clone was found once. The chain employs TRBV10-3 and TRBJ2-5; TRBD2 matches 10 bases. The CDR3 loop spans 16 amino acids. With V trimmed by 10 bases and J by 1 base, 12 bases remained unmatched. The germline V gene encodes CDR1 ENHRY and CDR2 SYGVKD. The CDR3 region is CATRGASGGFQETQYF. The CDR3 DNA is TGTGCCACCCGGGGGGCTAGCGGGGGTTTCCAAGAGACCCAGTACTTC.

J is TRBJ2-7 and V is TRBV2; 8 positions agree with TRBD2. The V and J ends lost 6 bases and 1 base, in that order; junction bases with no gene match: 8. Germline CDR1 is SNHLY and CDR2 is FYNNEI. The CDR3 consists of 15 residues. The CDR3 coding sequence is TGTGCCAGCAGACTCCTCACTAGCGGATCCTACGAGCAGTACTTC. Translation: CASRLLTSGSYEQYF.

The chain links TRBV27 to TRBJ1-5; 7 bases are a match to TRBD1. There are 15 residues in the CDR3. The trim removed 4 bases at V and 1 base at J, leaving 4 bases unmatched. CDR1 and CDR2 from the germline V gene are MNHEY and SMNVEV (reference sequence). CDR3 sequence: CASSWGGQSNQPQHF. The CDR3 coding sequence is TGTGCCAGCAGTTGGGGGGGACAGAGCAATCAGCCCCAGCATTTT.

V usage is TRBV19 and J usage is TRBJ1-5; no definite D call. V shed 9 bases and J shed 2 bases, with 11 bases lying between them. This CDR3 is 13 amino acids long. Germline lookup yields CDR1 LNHDA and CDR2 SQIVND (reference sequence). CDR3 in amino acids: CASMGMGNQPQHF. The CDR3 DNA is TGTGCCAGCATGGGTATGGGCAATCAGCCCCAGCATTTT.

The chain has TRBV11-3 and TRBJ2-7; no definite D call. Looked up from germline, CDR1 is SGHNT and CDR2 is YENEEA. CDR3 length equals 14 residues. Trimming removed 5 bases at V and 0 bases at J, with 11 bases between. This chain's CDR3 is CASSPNRVSYEQYF. The DNA of the CDR3 is TGTGCCAGCAGCCCGAACCGAGTCTCCTACGAGCAGTACTTC. Drawing the rest from reference TRBV11-3 and TRBJ2-7, the complete variable domain is EAGVVQSPRYKIIEKKQPVAFWCNPISGHNTLYWYLQNLGQGPELLIRYENEEAVDDSQLPKDRFSAERLKGVDSTLKIQPAELGDSAVYLCASSPNRVSYEQYFGPGTRLTVT.

This chain connects TRBV5-8 to TRBJ1-1; maybe TRBD1 (6 bases). V was trimmed by 5 bases and J by 1 base, leaving 15 bases between them. The CDR3 is made up of 15 amino acids. The germline gives CDR1 SGHTS, CDR2 YDEGEE. CDR3: CASRPITGWNTEAFF. CDR3 DNA: TGTGCCAGCAGGCCTATTACAGGGTGGAACACTGAAGCTTTCTTT.

This chain uses TRBV28 with TRBJ1-5; D is possibly TRBD1 (5 bases). V dropped 6 bases and J dropped 4 bases, with 16 bases sitting between them. Germline CDR1 MDHEN, CDR2 SYDVKM. The CDR3 runs 15 residues. CDR3 DNA sequence: TGTGCCAGCAGGCGAGGTGGGGGATTGAATCAGCCCCAGCATTTT. Translating gives CASRRGGGLNQPQHF. Together with reference TRBV28 and TRBJ1-5, the CDR3 gives the full variable domain: DVKVTQSSRYLVKRTGEKVFLECVQDMDHENMFWYRQDPGLGLRLIYFSYDVKMKEKGDIPEGYSVSREKKERFSLILESASTNQTSMYLCASRRGGGLNQPQHFGDGTRLSIL.

The chain employs TRBV19 and TRBJ2-3; TRBD1 might be the D (6 bases). The CDR3 sequence is 16 residues long. The germline V gene encodes CDR1 LNHDA and CDR2 SQIVND (reference sequence). Trimming cost V 2 bases and J 0 bases, with 12 bases left between them. For the CDR3, the DNA is TGTGCCAGTAGTATAAACAGGGACACCAGCACAGATACGCAGTATTTT. This encodes CASSINRDTSTDTQYF.

Comment on this clone: The sample holds other DNA sequences that translate to the same CDR3. The chain joins TRBV6-6 to TRBJ1-1; possible D gene TRBD1, 5 bases. Trimming pared 5 bases from V and 4 bases from J, leaving 11 bases between. The CDR3 length is 13 residues. CDR1 and CDR2 from the germline V gene are MNHNY and SVGAGI (reference sequence). The CDR3 sequence: CASSSQGGTEAFF. The CDR3 DNA reads TGTGCCAGCAGTAGTCAGGGTGGCACTGAAGCTTTCTTT.

A word on this clone: The junction departs from the called germline gene at one end, perhaps through a read error. The chain recombines TRBV5-6 with TRBJ1-1, with D possibly TRBD1 on 6 matching bases. The CDR3 sequence is 12 residues long. Germline V CDR1 and CDR2: SGHDT, YYEEEE. This CDR3 is CASSFRQADAFF. CDR3 nucleotides: TGTGCCAGCAGCTTCCGACAGGCTGATGCTTTCTTT.

The rearrangement joins TRBV28 to TRBJ2-5; D unresolved. The length of the CDR3 is 13 residues. Germline loops: CDR1 MDHEN, CDR2 SYDVKM. The V gene lost 3 bases and the J gene lost 1 base, with 6 bases spanning the gap. The CDR3 loop is CASSFPAQETQYF. The DNA for the CDR3 is TGTGCCAGCAGTTTCCCGGCCCAAGAGACCCAGTACTTC.

V is TRBV4-1 and J is TRBJ1-3; 8 bases agree with TRBD1. In germline, CDR1 is MGHRA, CDR2 YSYEKL. J gave up 0 bases and V 4 bases, and 14 bases lay outside the gene matches. The CDR3 has 19 amino acids. The CDR3 reads CASSPLQGALSASGNTIYF. CDR3 sequence (DNA): TGCGCCAGCAGCCCTTTGCAGGGGGCCTTGTCCGCCTCTGGAAACACCATATATTTT.

The chain joins TRBV29-1 to TRBJ2-7, with TRBD2 identical over 12 bases. Germline V gene lookup returns CDR1 SQVTM and CDR2 ANQGSEA. With 7 bases clipped from V and 5 bases from J, the junction kept 0 bases outside the gene matches. There are 11 residues in the CDR3. CDR3 loop: CSGTSGNEQYF. The CDR3 bases are TGCAGCGGGACTAGCGGGAACGAGCAGTACTTC.

The V gene is TRBV18, the J gene TRBJ1-1; 7 bases line up with TRBD1. V trimming: 5 bases; J trimming: 8 bases; junction bases outside the gene matches: 5. The CDR3 extends over 12 amino acids. In germline, CDR1 is KGHSH, CDR2 LQKENI. The CDR3, as DNA: TGTGCCAGCTCAACTACAGGGGAGGAAGCTTTCTTT. Translation: CASSTTGEEAFF.

V usage is TRBV28 and J usage is TRBJ1-1; TRBD1 aligns across 10 bases. CDR3 length: 15 residues. V lost 6 bases, J lost 5 bases, and 9 bases stayed unmatched. Germline V gives CDR1 MDHEN, CDR2 SYDVKM. Here the CDR3 DNA reads TGTGCCAGCAGATTGGGGGACAGGGGAGGGACTGAAGCTTTCTTT. It translates to CASRLGDRGGTEAFF.

The genes are TRBV7-6 and TRBJ1-5, with 9 nucleotides matching TRBD1. V dropped 1 base and J dropped 4; count of bases not matched to a gene: 2. There are 15 residues in the CDR3. Germline-derived CDR1 and CDR2 are SGHVS and FNYEAQ. The CDR3 DNA is TGTGCCAGCAGCTTAGAGGACAGGGGAAATCAGCCCCAGCATTTT. Translated: CASSLEDRGNQPQHF. Supplemented by reference TRBV7-6 and TRBJ1-5, the full variable domain reads GAGVSQSPRYKVTKRGQDVALRCDPISGHVSLYWYRQALGQGPEFLTYFNYEAQQDKSGLPNDRFSAERPEGSISTLTIQRTEQRDSAMYRCASSLEDRGNQPQHFGDGTRLSIL.

The chain uses TRBV2 and TRBJ2-3; D gene uncertain. Trimming stripped 6 bases from V and 6 bases from J, with 7 bases between. CDR1 SNHLY and CDR2 FYNNEI come from the germline V gene. The CDR3 spans 11 residues. The CDR3 region has the DNA TGTGCCAGCAGCCCCGCGGATACGCAGTATTTT. It is translated as CASSPADTQYF.